This T cell receptor beta chain was observed in a study of T-cell reconstitution after alpha-beta-depleted transplantation in children. Study-wide points: Some patients owed their high day-60 TCRbeta diversity to surviving recipient T cells and thymic progenitors.

During its preparation, the TCRbeta library received unique molecular identifiers. TCRdb reanalysed the PCR reads using MiXCR and keeps one entry per CDR3 protein. Of 200,000 or so distinct CDR3 sequences in the sample, roughly 6.6% are singletons; the top ten hold about 5.5%. This clonotype was counted a few times. The antigen is not known. J gave up 9 bases and V 2 bases, and 7 bases lay outside the gene matches. Germline loops: CDR1 MNHEY, CDR2 SVGAGI. The CDR3 consists of 14 residues. This TCR came from a boy aged 2-15 years with acute lymphoblastic leukemia, due to receive a stem cell transplant. The chain combines TRBV6-5 with TRBJ1-3; 7 bases are a match to TRBD1. The sequenced sample was PBMCs, obtained before TCRalphabeta/CD19-depleted stem cell transplant. CDR3 protein: CASSYGTEAGTIYF. The DNA of the CDR3 is TGTGCCAGCAGTTACGGGACAGAAGCTGGCACCATATATTTT.